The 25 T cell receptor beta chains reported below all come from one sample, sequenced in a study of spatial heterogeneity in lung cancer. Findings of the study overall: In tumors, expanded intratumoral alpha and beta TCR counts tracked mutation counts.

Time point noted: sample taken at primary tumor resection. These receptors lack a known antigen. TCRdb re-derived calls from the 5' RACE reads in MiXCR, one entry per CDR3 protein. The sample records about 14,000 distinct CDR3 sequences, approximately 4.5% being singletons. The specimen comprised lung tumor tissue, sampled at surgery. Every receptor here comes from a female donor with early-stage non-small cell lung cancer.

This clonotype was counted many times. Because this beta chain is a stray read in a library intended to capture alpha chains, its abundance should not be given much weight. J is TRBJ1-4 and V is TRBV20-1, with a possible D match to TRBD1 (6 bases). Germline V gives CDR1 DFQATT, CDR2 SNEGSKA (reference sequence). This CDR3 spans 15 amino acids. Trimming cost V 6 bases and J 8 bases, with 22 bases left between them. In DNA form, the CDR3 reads TGCAGTGCGCAGATCCCCTTGGGGGCTCGCGAAAAACTGTTTTTT. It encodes CSAQIPLGAREKLFF.

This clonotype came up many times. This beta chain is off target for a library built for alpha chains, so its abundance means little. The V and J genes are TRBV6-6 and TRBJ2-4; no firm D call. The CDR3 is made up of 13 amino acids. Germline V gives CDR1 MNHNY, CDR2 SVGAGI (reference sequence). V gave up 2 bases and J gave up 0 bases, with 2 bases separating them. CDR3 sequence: CASSYLAKNIQYF. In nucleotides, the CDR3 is TGTGCCAGCAGTTACCTAGCCAAAAACATTCAGTACTTC.

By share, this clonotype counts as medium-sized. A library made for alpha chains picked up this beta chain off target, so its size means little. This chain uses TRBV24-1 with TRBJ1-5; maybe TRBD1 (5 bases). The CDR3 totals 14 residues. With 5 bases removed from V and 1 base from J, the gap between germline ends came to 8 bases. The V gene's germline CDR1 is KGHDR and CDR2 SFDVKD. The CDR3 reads CATSGQLSNQPQHF. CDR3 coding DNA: TGTGCCACCAGTGGACAGCTAAGCAATCAGCCCCAGCATTTT.

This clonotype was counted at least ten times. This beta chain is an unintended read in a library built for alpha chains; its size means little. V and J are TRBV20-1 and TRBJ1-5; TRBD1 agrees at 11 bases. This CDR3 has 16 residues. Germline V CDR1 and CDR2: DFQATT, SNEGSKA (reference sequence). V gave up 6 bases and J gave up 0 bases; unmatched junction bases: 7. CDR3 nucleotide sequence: TGCAGTGCCGCGGACAGGGGGCCTCATAGCAATCAGCCCCAGCATTTT. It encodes CSAADRGPHSNQPQHF.

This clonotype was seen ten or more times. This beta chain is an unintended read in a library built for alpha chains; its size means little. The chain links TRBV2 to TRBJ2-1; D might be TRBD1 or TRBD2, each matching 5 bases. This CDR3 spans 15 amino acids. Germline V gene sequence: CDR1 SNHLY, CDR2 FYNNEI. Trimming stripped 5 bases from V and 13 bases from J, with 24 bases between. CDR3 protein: CASSRGSYSEGHQFF. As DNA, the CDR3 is TGTGCCAGCAGTAGAGGATCCTATTCAGAGGGGCATCAGTTCTTC.

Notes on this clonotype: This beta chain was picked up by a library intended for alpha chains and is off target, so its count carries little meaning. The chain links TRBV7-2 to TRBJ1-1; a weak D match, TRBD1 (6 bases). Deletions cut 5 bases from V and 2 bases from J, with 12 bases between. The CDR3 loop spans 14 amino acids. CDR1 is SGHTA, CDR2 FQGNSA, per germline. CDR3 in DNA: TGTGCCAGCAGCCCCGGACAGCTTAACACTGAAGCTTTCTTT. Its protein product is CASSPGQLNTEAFF.

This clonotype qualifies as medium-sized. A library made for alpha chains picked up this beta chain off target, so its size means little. The CDR3 sequence is CASSLVTGGTFF. Here the CDR3 DNA reads TGTGCCAGCAGTTTAGTGACAGGGGGAACTTTCTTT. The chain links TRBV12-3 or TRBV12-4 to TRBJ1-1; 9 bases are shared with TRBD1. V was pared by 1 base and J by 12 bases, with 3 bases of the junction left unmatched. The CDR3 covers 12 residues.

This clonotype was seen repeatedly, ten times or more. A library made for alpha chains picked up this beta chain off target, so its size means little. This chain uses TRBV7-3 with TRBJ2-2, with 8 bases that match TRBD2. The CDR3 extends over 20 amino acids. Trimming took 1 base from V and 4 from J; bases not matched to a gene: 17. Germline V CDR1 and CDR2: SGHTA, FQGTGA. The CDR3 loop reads CASSLNAQRGPLGVTGELFF. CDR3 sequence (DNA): TGTGCCAGCAGCTTAAATGCTCAGCGGGGGCCCCTCGGAGTCACCGGGGAGCTGTTTTTT.

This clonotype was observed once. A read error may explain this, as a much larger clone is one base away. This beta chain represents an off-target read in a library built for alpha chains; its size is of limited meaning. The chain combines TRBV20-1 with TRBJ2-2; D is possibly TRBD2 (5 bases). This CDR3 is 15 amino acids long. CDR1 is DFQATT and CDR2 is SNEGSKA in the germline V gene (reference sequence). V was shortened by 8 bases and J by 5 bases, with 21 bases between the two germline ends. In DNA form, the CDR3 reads TGCAGTACCATACAAGGGAGATATTTAACCGGGGAGCTGTTTTTT. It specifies CSTIQGRYLTGELFF.

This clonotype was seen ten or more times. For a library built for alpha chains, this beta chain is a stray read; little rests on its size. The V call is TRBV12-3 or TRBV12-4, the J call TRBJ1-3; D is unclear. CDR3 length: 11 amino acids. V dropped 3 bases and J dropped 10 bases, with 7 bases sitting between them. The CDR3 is CASSLQRTIYF. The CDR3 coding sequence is TGTGCCAGCAGTTTGCAACGTACCATATATTTT.

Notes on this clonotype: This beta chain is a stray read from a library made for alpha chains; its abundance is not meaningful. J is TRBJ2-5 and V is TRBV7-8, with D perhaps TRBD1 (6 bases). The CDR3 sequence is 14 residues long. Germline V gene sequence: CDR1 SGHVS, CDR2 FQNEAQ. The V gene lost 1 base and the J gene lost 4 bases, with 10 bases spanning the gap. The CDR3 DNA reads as TGTGCCAGCAGCTTAGGGGGGCTAGGAGAGACCCAGTACTTC. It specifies CASSLGGLGETQYF.

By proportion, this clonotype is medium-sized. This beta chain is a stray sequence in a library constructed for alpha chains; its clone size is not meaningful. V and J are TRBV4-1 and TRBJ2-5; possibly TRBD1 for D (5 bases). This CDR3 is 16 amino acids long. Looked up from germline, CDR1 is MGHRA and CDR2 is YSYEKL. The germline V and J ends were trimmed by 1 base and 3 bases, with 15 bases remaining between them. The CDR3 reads CASSQAPGQGKETQYF. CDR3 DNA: TGCGCCAGCAGCCAAGCCCCAGGGCAAGGGAAAGAGACCCAGTACTTC.

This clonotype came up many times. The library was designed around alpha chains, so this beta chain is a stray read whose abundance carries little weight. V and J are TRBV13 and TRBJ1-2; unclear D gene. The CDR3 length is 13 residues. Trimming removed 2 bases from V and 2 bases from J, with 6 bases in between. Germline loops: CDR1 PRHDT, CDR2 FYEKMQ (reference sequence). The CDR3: CASSLQKNYGYTF. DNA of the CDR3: TGTGCCAGCAGCTTACAGAAGAACTATGGCTACACCTTC.

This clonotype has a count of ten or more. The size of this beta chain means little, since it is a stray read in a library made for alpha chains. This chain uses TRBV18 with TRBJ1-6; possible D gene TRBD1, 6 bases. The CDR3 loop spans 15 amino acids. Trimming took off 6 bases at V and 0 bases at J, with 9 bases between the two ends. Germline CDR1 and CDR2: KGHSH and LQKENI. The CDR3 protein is CASSTDSSYNSPLHF. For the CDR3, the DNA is TGTGCCAGCTCCACGGACAGCTCCTATAATTCACCCCTCCACTTT.

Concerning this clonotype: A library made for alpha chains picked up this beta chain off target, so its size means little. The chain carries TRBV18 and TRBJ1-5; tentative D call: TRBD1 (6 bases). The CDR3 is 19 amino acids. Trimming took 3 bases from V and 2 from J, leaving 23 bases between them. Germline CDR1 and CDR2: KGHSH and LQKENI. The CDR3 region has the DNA TGTGCCAGCTCACCCTCTACGGGGACAAATAGTCGGGGCAATCAGCCCCAGCATTTT. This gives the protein CASSPSTGTNSRGNQPQHF.

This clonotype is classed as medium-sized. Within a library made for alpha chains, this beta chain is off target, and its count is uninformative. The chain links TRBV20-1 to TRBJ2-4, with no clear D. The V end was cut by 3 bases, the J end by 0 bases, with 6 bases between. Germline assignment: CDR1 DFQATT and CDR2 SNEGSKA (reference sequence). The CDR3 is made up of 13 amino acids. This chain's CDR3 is CSARGRAKNIQYF. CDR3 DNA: TGCAGTGCTAGGGGCCGAGCCAAAAACATTCAGTACTTC.

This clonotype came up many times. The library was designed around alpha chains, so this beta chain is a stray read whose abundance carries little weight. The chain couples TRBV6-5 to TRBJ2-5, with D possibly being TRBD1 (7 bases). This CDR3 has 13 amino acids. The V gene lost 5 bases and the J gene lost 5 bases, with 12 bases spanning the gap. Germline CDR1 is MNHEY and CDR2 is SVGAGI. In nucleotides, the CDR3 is TGTGCCAGCAGTGGAGGGGGCCTGGAGACCCAGTACTTC. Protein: CASSGGGLETQYF.

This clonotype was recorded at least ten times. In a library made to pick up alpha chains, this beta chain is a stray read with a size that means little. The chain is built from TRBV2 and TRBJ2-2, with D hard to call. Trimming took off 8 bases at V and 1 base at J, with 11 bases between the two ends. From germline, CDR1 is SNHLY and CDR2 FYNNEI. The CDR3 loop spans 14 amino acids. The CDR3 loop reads CASSRSLNTGELFF. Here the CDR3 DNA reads TGTGCCAGCTCCAGGAGTTTGAACACCGGGGAGCTGTTTTTT. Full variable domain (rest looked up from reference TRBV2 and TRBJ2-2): EPEVTQTPSHQVTQMGQEVILRCVPISNHLYFYWYRQILGQKVEFLVSFYNNEISEKSEIFDDQFSVERPDGSNFTLKIRSTKLEDSAMYFCASSRSLNTGELFFGEGSRLTVL.

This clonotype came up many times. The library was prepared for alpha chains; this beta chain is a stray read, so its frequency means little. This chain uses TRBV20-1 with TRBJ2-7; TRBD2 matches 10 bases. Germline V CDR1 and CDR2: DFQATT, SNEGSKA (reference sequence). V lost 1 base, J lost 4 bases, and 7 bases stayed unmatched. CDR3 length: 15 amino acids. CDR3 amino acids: CSARVDTSGDYEQYF. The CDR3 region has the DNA TGCAGTGCTAGAGTAGATACTAGCGGGGATTACGAGCAGTACTTC.

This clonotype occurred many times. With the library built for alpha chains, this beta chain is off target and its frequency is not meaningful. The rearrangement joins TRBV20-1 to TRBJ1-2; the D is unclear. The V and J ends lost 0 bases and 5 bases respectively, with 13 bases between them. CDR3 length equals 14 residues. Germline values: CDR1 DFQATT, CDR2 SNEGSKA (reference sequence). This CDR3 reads CSARDSTRLYGYTF. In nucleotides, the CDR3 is TGCAGTGCTAGAGATTCGACCCGATTATATGGCTACACCTTC.

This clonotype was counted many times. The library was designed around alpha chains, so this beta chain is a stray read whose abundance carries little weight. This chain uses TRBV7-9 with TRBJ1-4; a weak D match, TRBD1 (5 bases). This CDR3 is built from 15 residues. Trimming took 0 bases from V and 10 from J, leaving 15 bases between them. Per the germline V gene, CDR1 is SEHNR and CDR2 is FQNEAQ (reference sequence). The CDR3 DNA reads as TGTGCCAGCAGCTTAGCTTTGGCAGGGAGCCCAAAACTGTTTTTT. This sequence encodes CASSLALAGSPKLFF. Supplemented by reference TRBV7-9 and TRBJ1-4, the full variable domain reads DTGVSQNPRHKITKRGQNVTFRCDPISEHNRLYWYRQTLGQGPEFLTYFQNEAQLEKSRLLSDRFSAERPKGSFSTLEIQRTEQGDSAMYLCASSLALAGSPKLFFGSGTQLSVL.

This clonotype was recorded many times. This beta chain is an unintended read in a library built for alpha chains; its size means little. The chain's CDR3 is CASSDRGPWYQETQYF. The DNA of the CDR3 is TGTGCCAGCAGCGACAGGGGCCCTTGGTACCAAGAGACCCAGTACTTC. This chain links TRBV12-3 or TRBV12-4 with TRBJ2-5; 8 nucleotides match TRBD1. J was trimmed by 0 bases and V by 6 bases; bases with no gene match: 9. This CDR3 has 16 residues.

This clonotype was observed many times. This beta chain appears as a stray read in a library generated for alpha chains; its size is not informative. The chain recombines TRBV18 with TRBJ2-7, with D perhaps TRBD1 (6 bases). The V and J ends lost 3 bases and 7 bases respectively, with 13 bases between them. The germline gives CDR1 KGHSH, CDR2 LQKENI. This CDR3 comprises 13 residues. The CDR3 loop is CASSPPPGVEQYF. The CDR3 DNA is TGTGCCAGCTCACCTCCGCCAGGGGTTGAGCAGTACTTC.

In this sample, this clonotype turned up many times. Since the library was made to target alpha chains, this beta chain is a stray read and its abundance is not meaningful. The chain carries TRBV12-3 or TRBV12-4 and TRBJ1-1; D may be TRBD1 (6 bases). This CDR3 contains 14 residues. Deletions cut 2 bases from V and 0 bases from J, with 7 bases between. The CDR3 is CASSLQGLNTEAFF. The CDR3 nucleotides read TGTGCCAGCAGTTTACAGGGGTTGAACACTGAAGCTTTCTTT.

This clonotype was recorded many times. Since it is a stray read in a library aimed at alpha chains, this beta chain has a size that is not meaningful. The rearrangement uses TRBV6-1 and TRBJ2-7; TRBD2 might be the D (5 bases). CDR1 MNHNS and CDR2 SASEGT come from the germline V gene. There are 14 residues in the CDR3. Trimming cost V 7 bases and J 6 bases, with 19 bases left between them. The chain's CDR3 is CASNPWTVAGEQYF. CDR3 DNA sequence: TGTGCCAGCAATCCTTGGACGGTGGCGGGCGAGCAGTACTTC.